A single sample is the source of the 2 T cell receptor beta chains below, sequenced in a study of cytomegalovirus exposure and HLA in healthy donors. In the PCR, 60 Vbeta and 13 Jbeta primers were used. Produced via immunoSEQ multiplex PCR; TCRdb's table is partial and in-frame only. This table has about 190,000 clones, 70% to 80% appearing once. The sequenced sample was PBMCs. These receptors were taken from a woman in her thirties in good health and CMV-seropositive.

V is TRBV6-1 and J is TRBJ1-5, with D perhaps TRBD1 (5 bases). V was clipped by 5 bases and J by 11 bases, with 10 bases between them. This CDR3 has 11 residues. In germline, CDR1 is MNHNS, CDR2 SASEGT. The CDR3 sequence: CASSNRGAQHF. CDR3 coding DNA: TGTGCCAGCAGTAACCGGGGGGCCCAGCATTTT.

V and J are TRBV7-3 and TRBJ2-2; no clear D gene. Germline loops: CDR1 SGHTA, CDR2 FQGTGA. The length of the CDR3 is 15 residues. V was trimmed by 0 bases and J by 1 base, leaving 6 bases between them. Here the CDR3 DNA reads TGTGCCAGCAGCTTAACTCCCGGGAACACCGGGGAGCTGTTTTTT. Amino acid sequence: CASSLTPGNTGELFF.